A single sample gave rise to the 26 T cell receptor beta chains below, sequenced in a study of T-cell memory formation after mild COVID-19 (TCRdb year 2021). Libraries were prepared through 5' RACE. The listed sequencing device is Illumina NovaSeq 6000. TCRdb ran its own pipeline on the public reads, namely fastp trimming at Q25 and MiXCR clone calling, and kept in-frame beta chains. A single entry per CDR3 protein holds the most common genes and DNA from its merged rows. This sample comprises fewer than 350,000 distinct CDR3 sequences, approximately 15% of them detected only once. Of the sample, 20% to 25% is held by the ten largest clones. The sample taken for sequencing was PBMCs or a T cell subset sorted from them (not recorded which). The receptors were gathered from a man between 18 and 35 years old who had mild COVID-19 (a few samples of this study predate the infection). The sample titles of this study are shuffled in the database, so cell type and time point are left out; the donor was told from shared clones.

This clonotype occurred once. V is TRBV19 and J is TRBJ1-2, with D perhaps matching TRBD1 (5 bases). The CDR3 is made up of 13 amino acids. Looked up from germline, CDR1 is LNHDA and CDR2 is SQIVND (reference sequence). V shed 6 bases and J shed 3 bases, with 11 bases lying between them. DNA for the CDR3: TGTGCCAGTAGAATACTGGGGGACTATGGCTACACCTTC. This sequence encodes CASRILGDYGYTF.

This clonotype came up many times. The gene calls are TRBV4-2 and TRBJ2-1, with D possibly TRBD2 on 5 matching bases. Trimming removed 4 bases from V and 3 bases from J, with 16 bases in between. Germline CDR1 LGHNA, CDR2 YNFKEQ. This CDR3 spans 16 amino acids. The CDR3 DNA reads TGTGCCAGCAGCCGCCCTACGACGGGGTTCTACAATGAGCAGTTCTTC. Amino acids: CASSRPTTGFYNEQFF.

This clonotype came up a few times. The genes are TRBV29-1 and TRBJ2-3; 11 nucleotides agree with TRBD1. After removal of 7 bases from V and 3 bases from J, the junction contained 3 bases not matched to a gene. CDR3 size: 13 residues. Germline V gene data show CDR1 as SQVTM and CDR2 as ANQGSEA. The CDR3 spells CSGGQGETDTQYF. CDR3 DNA: TGCAGCGGGGGACAGGGGGAAACAGATACGCAGTATTTT.

This clonotype occurred a few times. V gene TRBV5-1 combines with J gene TRBJ2-2; the match to TRBD1 covers 7 bases. CDR3 length: 15 amino acids. V was pared by 1 base and J by 4 bases, with 4 bases of the junction left unmatched. Germline V lookup: CDR1 SGHRS, CDR2 YFSETQ. For the CDR3, the DNA is TGCGCCAGCAGCTTGACCACAGGGGCCACCGGGGAGCTGTTTTTT. As protein: CASSLTTGATGELFF.

There are a few counts of this clonotype. The chain is built from TRBV3-1 and TRBJ1-1, with D unresolved. The CDR3 consists of 13 residues. Germline-derived CDR1 and CDR2 are LGHDT and YNNKEL (reference sequence). V lost 1 base to trimming and J lost 4 bases, with 7 bases between them. Here the CDR3 reads CASSQVQVTEAFF. The CDR3 nucleotides read TGTGCCAGCAGCCAAGTCCAGGTCACTGAAGCTTTCTTT.

This clonotype showed up just a few times. V usage is TRBV18 and J usage is TRBJ2-3, with 9 bases lining up with TRBD1. The germline V gene has CDR1 KGHSH and CDR2 LQKENI. The J segment lost 0 bases and the V segment lost 5 bases, leaving 3 bases of the junction unmatched. The CDR3 loop spans 15 amino acids. In DNA, the CDR3 is TGTGCCAGCTCAAACAGGGGGCCTAGCACAGATACGCAGTATTTT. Amino acid sequence: CASSNRGPSTDTQYF.

In this sample, this clonotype turned up a few times. The rearrangement links TRBV6-2 or TRBV6-3 to TRBJ1-1; 11 nucleotides agree with TRBD1. Germline V lookup: CDR1 MNHEY, CDR2 SVGEGT. The CDR3 covers 15 residues. V dropped 6 bases and J dropped 3; count of bases not matched to a gene: 6. The CDR3 bases are TGTGCCAGCAGCCATTTGGACAGGGGGCACACTGAAGCTTTCTTT. It translates to CASSHLDRGHTEAFF.

The gene calls are TRBV6-5 and TRBJ1-1; no clear D. V was trimmed by 6 bases and J by 3 bases, leaving 23 bases between them. The CDR3 has 17 residues. CDR1 and CDR2 from the germline V gene are MNHEY and SVGAGI. CDR3 sequence (DNA): TGTGCCAGCAGCTACGAGCCGGGAAAGTATAAAGACACTGAAGCTTTCTTT. This translates into CASSYEPGKYKDTEAFF.

The table lists this clonotype with many counts. This chain connects TRBV5-1 to TRBJ1-1; D may be TRBD1 (6 bases). Germline lookup yields CDR1 SGHRS and CDR2 YFSETQ. The CDR3 length is 12 residues. Deletions cut 4 bases from V and 4 bases from J, with 8 bases between. The CDR3 nucleotides are TGCGCCAGCAGCCTCAGGGGCACTGAAGCTTTCTTT. It specifies CASSLRGTEAFF. The entire variable domain, with the rest obtained from reference TRBV5-1 and TRBJ1-1, is as follows: KAGVTQTPRYLIKTRGQQVTLSCSPISGHRSVSWYQQTPGQGLQFLFEYFSETQRNKGNFPGRFSGRQFSNSRSEMNVSTLELGDSALYLCASSLRGTEAFFGQGTRLTVV.

V gene TRBV20-1 combines with J gene TRBJ2-5; a possible D gene is TRBD2 (5 bases). V was clipped by 1 base and J by 5 bases, with 14 bases between them. The CDR3 sequence is 14 residues long. Germline CDR1 reads DFQATT; CDR2 reads SNEGSKA (reference sequence). CDR3 loop: CSARATNRRETQYF. CDR3 in DNA: TGCAGTGCTAGAGCTACGAATCGGAGGGAGACCCAGTACTTC.

The chain couples TRBV25-1 to TRBJ2-3, with D unresolved. The CDR3 runs to 15 residues. The ends were cut back, 0 bases at V and 0 bases at J, with 7 bases in the middle. Germline CDR1 MGHDK, CDR2 SYGVNS. The CDR3 region has the DNA TGTGCCAGCAGTGAATATGGTAGCAGCACAGATACGCAGTATTTT. It is translated as CASSEYGSSTDTQYF.

Many counts were recorded for this clonotype. This rearrangement joins TRBV20-1 to TRBJ1-4; D call uncertain. The V gene's germline CDR1 is DFQATT and CDR2 SNEGSKA (reference sequence). The V end lost 0 bases, the J end lost 0 bases, and 8 bases lay between the germline ends. This CDR3 has 15 residues. In nucleotides, the CDR3 is TGCAGTGCTAGAGAGAGATTAGCAACTAATGAAAAACTGTTTTTT. Translation: CSARERLATNEKLFF.

This clonotype was detected a few times. The chain's CDR3 is CASSLGPGAGNTIYF. The DNA of the CDR3 is TGTGCCAGCAGCTTGGGGCCCGGGGCTGGAAACACCATATATTTT. The chain uses TRBV5-4 and TRBJ1-3; D gene unclear. Germline V gives CDR1 SGHNT, CDR2 YYREEE (reference sequence). The CDR3 is 15 amino acids. V was pared by 0 bases and J by 2 bases, with 9 bases between.

This clonotype has ten or more counts. The chain uses TRBV6-1 and TRBJ2-3; 12 nucleotides line up with TRBD2. The J segment lost 4 bases and the V segment lost 2 bases, leaving 1 base of the junction unmatched. Germline CDR1 is MNHNS and CDR2 is SASEGT. This CDR3 region has 15 residues. The CDR3 sequence: CASSELAGGPDTQYF. In DNA, the CDR3 is TGTGCCAGCAGTGAACTAGCGGGGGGGCCAGATACGCAGTATTTT.

The chain uses TRBV3-1 and TRBJ1-4; D is possibly TRBD1 (5 bases). From germline, CDR1 is LGHDT and CDR2 YNNKEL (reference sequence). This CDR3 spans 14 amino acids. The ends were cut back, 3 bases at V and 7 bases at J, with 12 bases in the middle. The CDR3 loop is CASSQWGEPEKLFF. The DNA of the CDR3 is TGTGCCAGCAGCCAGTGGGGGGAACCTGAAAAACTGTTTTTT.

The chain uses TRBV5-1 and TRBJ1-1; the D gene is possibly TRBD1 (6 bases). This CDR3 is 16 amino acids long. V lost 1 base to trimming and J lost 7 bases, with 20 bases between them. In germline, CDR1 is SGHRS, CDR2 YFSETQ. The CDR3 DNA reads as TGCGCCAGCAGCTTGCAAATTCTGGGGGCCGGGGGTGAAGCTTTCTTT. This sequence encodes CASSLQILGAGGEAFF.

The chain employs TRBV5-1 and TRBJ1-3, with 7 bases matching TRBD1. This CDR3 has 16 residues. Trimming removed 0 bases from V and 4 bases from J; junction bases left unmatched: 7. Germline V lookup: CDR1 SGHRS, CDR2 YFSETQ. The CDR3 is CASSLEGAPGGNTIYF. The CDR3, as DNA: TGCGCCAGCAGCTTGGAGGGGGCGCCGGGGGGAAACACCATATATTTT.

The chain is built from TRBV6-5 and TRBJ2-1; D possibly uses TRBD1 or TRBD2 (5 bases each). Looked up from germline, CDR1 is MNHEY and CDR2 is SVGAGI. CDR3 size: 17 residues. Deletions cut 0 bases from V and 5 bases from J, with 17 bases between. CDR3 DNA sequence: TGTGCCAGCAGTTACTCGGGGCCCACCATGGGACACAATGAGCAGTTCTTC. The encoded protein is CASSYSGPTMGHNEQFF.

The CDR3 nucleotides are TGTGCCAGCAGCTTCGGAAAGACAGGGCCCGAGCAGTACGTC. It codes for CASSFGKTGPEQYV. The chain uses TRBV11-1 and TRBJ2-7; 7 nucleotides agree with TRBD1. This CDR3 is 14 amino acids long. Germline lookup yields CDR1 SGHAT and CDR2 FQDESV (reference sequence). With 3 bases clipped from V and 6 bases from J, the junction kept 8 bases outside the gene matches.

This clonotype was found a few times. The chain joins TRBV14 to TRBJ2-5, with 7 bases fitting TRBD2. J was trimmed by 1 base and V by 4 bases; bases with no gene match: 9. Germline lookup yields CDR1 SGHDN and CDR2 FVKESK. The CDR3 length is 16 residues. The CDR3 spells CASSRSGGSTQETQYF. The CDR3 bases are TGTGCCAGCAGCCGGTCCGGGGGGTCCACCCAAGAGACCCAGTACTTC.

This sequence joins TRBV19 and TRBJ1-1; the D gene is possibly TRBD1 (5 bases). V lost 7 bases, J lost 1 base, and 10 bases lay in between. This CDR3 region has 13 residues. Germline CDR1 and CDR2: LNHDA and SQIVND (reference sequence). CDR3: CASTRDGNTEAFF. The CDR3 DNA sequence: TGTGCCAGTACCCGGGACGGGAACACTGAAGCTTTCTTT.

This clonotype was counted many times. The genes are TRBV28 and TRBJ2-3; TRBD2 agrees at 10 bases. V was clipped by 5 bases and J by 3 bases; unmatched bases: 8. Germline assignment: CDR1 MDHEN and CDR2 SYDVKM. This CDR3 is 16 amino acids long. The CDR3, as DNA: TGTGCCAGCAGTCCACCATCTAGCGGGGGAACAGATACGCAGTATTTT. Its protein product is CASSPPSSGGTDTQYF.

This clonotype has just a few counts. The J gene is TRBJ1-4, the V gene TRBV5-1; perhaps TRBD1 as D (6 bases). V gave up 5 bases and J gave up 5 bases, with 16 bases separating them. Germline V gene data show CDR1 as SGHRS and CDR2 as YFSETQ. The CDR3 is made up of 15 amino acids. The CDR3 nucleotides are TGCGCCAGCAGACCCACGGGACACCCAAATGAAAAACTGTTTTTT. Translation: CASRPTGHPNEKLFF.

This clonotype was seen a handful of times. The gene calls are TRBV7-6 and TRBJ1-5; D may be TRBD1 (5 bases). Germline loops: CDR1 SGHVS, CDR2 FNYEAQ. Deletions cut 4 bases from V and 1 base from J, with 11 bases between. CDR3 size: 15 residues. CDR3 in DNA: TGTGCCAGCAGCTCGGGACCGGTAAGCAATCAGCCCCAGCATTTT. The encoded protein is CASSSGPVSNQPQHF. Full variable domain (rest looked up from reference TRBV7-6 and TRBJ1-5): GAGVSQSPRYKVTKRGQDVALRCDPISGHVSLYWYRQALGQGPEFLTYFNYEAQQDKSGLPNDRFSAERPEGSISTLTIQRTEQRDSAMYRCASSSGPVSNQPQHFGDGTRLSIL.

This clonotype was recorded a few times. The V gene is TRBV3-1, the J gene TRBJ2-1; D gene uncertain. CDR1 LGHDT and CDR2 YNNKEL come from the germline V gene (reference sequence). Trimming removed 3 bases at V and 4 bases at J, with 16 bases between. CDR3 length: 16 amino acids. The CDR3 protein is CASSQKDGLGYNEQFF. The DNA for the CDR3 is TGTGCCAGCAGCCAGAAAGACGGCTTGGGATACAATGAGCAGTTCTTC.

This clonotype has only a few counts. For the CDR3, the DNA is TGTGCCAGCAGTTTCGGCGGGGGGACATACACAGATACGCAGTATTTT. Protein sequence: CASSFGGGTYTDTQYF. The chain has TRBV11-2 and TRBJ2-3; TRBD2 agrees at 8 bases. The CDR3 runs to 16 residues. V shed 6 bases and J 2 bases; nucleotides not matched to a gene: 10. Germline V gene data show CDR1 as SGHAT and CDR2 as FQNNGV.